Below are 5 T cell receptor beta chains sequenced from a single sample in a study of CD8+ T cells in alopecia areata. Scientists pooled cutaneous lymph node cells and sorted them on CD4, CD8alpha, NKG2D, NKG2ACE and other markers. In each case, RNA was isolated and then reverse transcribed into cDNA as the sequencing template. Sequencing used immunoSEQ multiplex PCR; TCRdb keeps in-frame clones, though not all of them. The data show 270,000 or so clones, with none appearing a single time. Sequencing used CD4+ T cells sorted from a lymph node. The receptors derive from a C3H/HeJ mouse with alopecia areata. MHC haplotype of the mouse line: H2-k.

A word on this clone: Mouse germline and gene names are used. The read comes to an end 4 residues before the CDR3 does, leaving the germline J gene to fill in the end. This specimen includes other DNA sequences encoding the same CDR3. The rearrangement links TRBV19 to TRBJ1-2; 7 nucleotides agree with TRBD1. The CDR3 spans 13 residues. Germline V gene data show CDR1 as FNHDT and CDR2 as SITEND (reference sequence). J was trimmed by 2 bases and V by 4 bases; bases with no gene match: 2. CDR3 DNA, as far as it was read: TGTGCCAGCAGTCAGGGACAGAACTCC. This translates into CASSQGQNS. The entire CDR3 reads CASSQGQNSDYTF.

This clone has ten or more counts. Gene names are the mouse ones. The CDR3 end is not reached by the read, which stops 4 residues before it; the germline J gene fills it in. Within the sample, other DNA sequences also encode this same CDR3. J is TRBJ2-5 and V is TRBV1; D remains unclear. This CDR3 is built from 14 residues. CDR1 NSQYPW and CDR2 LRSPGD come from the germline V gene (reference sequence). V lost 0 bases and J lost 0, with 4 bases in between. The DNA read from the CDR3 is TGCACCTGCAGTGCAGACAGTAACCAAGAC. This translates into CTCSADSNQD. The complete CDR3 reads CTCSADSNQDTQYF.

Comments on this clone: The genes are named according to mouse. The CDR3 is cut off 4 residues early in the read; its end comes from the germline J gene. The chain carries TRBV13-1 and TRBJ1-1; 7 nucleotides agree with TRBD1. With 2 bases clipped from V and 3 bases from J, the junction kept 4 bases outside the gene matches. The CDR3 spans 14 residues. Germline CDR1 reads NSHNY; CDR2 reads SYGAGN. The part of the CDR3 DNA that was read is TGTGCCAGCAGTGAAGAGGGACAGTACACA. This translates into CASSEEGQYT. The whole CDR3 sequence is CASSEEGQYTEVFF.

Note on this clone: Gene labels here are mouse ones. The read ends 4 residues shy of where the CDR3 ends; the end is completed using the germline J gene. The identical CDR3 is also encoded by other nucleotide sequences in the sample. The chain has TRBV13-2 and TRBJ2-5; 8 bases match TRBD2. Per the germline V gene, CDR1 is NNHNN and CDR2 is SYGAGS (reference sequence). This CDR3 comprises 15 residues. Trimming at V came to 0 bases and at J to 3 bases, leaving 3 bases not matched to a gene. The CDR3 reads CASGDALGVQDTQYF. The covered CDR3 bases are TGTGCCAGCGGTGATGCACTGGGGGTACAAGAC.

About this clone itself: Genes and germline come from the mouse. From the germline J gene comes the end of the CDR3, since the read stops 4 residues before it. Other nucleotide sequences in the sample specify the same CDR3. The chain carries TRBV31 and TRBJ1-2; 7 bases are shared with TRBD1. Trimming cost V 1 base and J 1 base; bases outside gene matches: 3. Germline V gene sequence: CDR1 GKSSPN, CDR2 SITVG. The length of the CDR3 is 14 residues. The CDR3 sequence is CAWSPTGLNSDYTF. The sequenced CDR3 bases are TGTGCCTGGAGTCCGACAGGGTTAAACTCC.